A single sample gave rise to the 17 T cell receptor beta chains below, sequenced in a study of blood T cell repertoires in COVID-19. The repertoire was sequenced with immunoSEQ multiplex PCR; TCRdb's copy has only in-frame clones and lacks some. The sample comprises about 310,000 clones, around nine tenths of which are singletons, and about 1.2% rests with the top ten. What was sequenced was peripheral blood. Every receptor here comes from a man between 70 and 80 years old with acute or convalescent COVID-19.

The chain has TRBV5-1 and TRBJ2-3; 11 bases line up with TRBD2. The germline gives CDR1 SGHRS, CDR2 YFSETQ. The V gene end was trimmed by 4 bases and the J gene end by 1 base; junction bases not matched to a gene: 2. The length of the CDR3 is 15 residues. The CDR3 here is CASSTGLAGTDTQYF. The DNA for the CDR3 is TGCGCCAGCAGCACGGGACTAGCGGGCACAGATACGCAGTATTTT.

As for this clone: Other DNA variants within this sample encode the same CDR3. V gene TRBV5-4 combines with J gene TRBJ2-3; TRBD2 matches at 12 bases. The length of the CDR3 is 16 residues. Germline assignment: CDR1 SGHNT and CDR2 YYREEE (reference sequence). V shed 4 bases, J shed 1 base, and the junction held 4 bases outside the gene matches. The CDR3, as DNA: TGTGCCAGCAGCCTGCGGACTAGCGGGGGCACAGATACGCAGTATTTT. Translating gives CASSLRTSGGTDTQYF.

This sequence joins TRBV5-4 and TRBJ1-2; TRBD1 is a possible D gene (5 bases). Trimming cost V 2 bases and J 8 bases, with 22 bases left between them. This CDR3 comprises 16 residues. Germline V gene data show CDR1 as SGHNT and CDR2 as YYREEE (reference sequence). CDR3 in DNA: TGTGCCAGCAGCTTAAGAACACGGGACTCCAGAATGGGCTACACCTTC. As protein: CASSLRTRDSRMGYTF.

The chain links TRBV7-2 to TRBJ2-7, with D possibly being TRBD1 (5 bases). The V gene lost 4 bases and the J gene lost 2 bases, with 9 bases spanning the gap. Germline V gene sequence: CDR1 SGHTA, CDR2 FQGNSA. CDR3 length: 13 residues. CDR3 residues: CASSSPGTYEQYF. CDR3 in DNA: TGTGCCAGCAGCTCCCCAGGGACCTACGAGCAGTACTTC.

CDR3 sequence (DNA): TGCGCCAGCAGCTTGGGTAGCGAACCCGAGCAGTACTTC. It codes for CASSLGSEPEQYF. The genes are TRBV5-1 and TRBJ2-7; D possibly corresponds to TRBD2 (5 bases). The CDR3 totals 13 residues. Trimming removed 0 bases from V and 6 bases from J, with 10 bases in between. The germline V gene encodes CDR1 SGHRS and CDR2 YFSETQ. Full variable domain (remainder filled in from reference TRBV5-1 and TRBJ2-7): KAGVTQTPRYLIKTRGQQVTLSCSPISGHRSVSWYQQTPGQGLQFLFEYFSETQRNKGNFPGRFSGRQFSNSRSEMNVSTLELGDSALYLCASSLGSEPEQYFGPGTRLTVT.

The rearrangement joins TRBV4-2 to TRBJ2-6; 11 nucleotides align to TRBD2. The V gene end was trimmed by 3 bases and the J gene end by 0 bases; junction bases not matched to a gene: 4. The CDR3 consists of 18 residues. Germline V gene sequence: CDR1 LGHNA, CDR2 YNFKEQ. This CDR3 is CASSQGTSGSSGANVLTF. CDR3 nucleotide sequence: TGTGCCAGCAGCCAGGGGACTAGCGGTAGCTCTGGGGCCAACGTCCTGACTTTC.

J is TRBJ2-3 and V is TRBV5-1; 7 bases fit TRBD2. CDR1 and CDR2 (germline): SGHRS, YFSETQ. The CDR3 length is 14 residues. J lost 6 bases, V lost 1 base, and 5 bases had no gene match. In DNA form, the CDR3 reads TGCGCCAGCAGCTTGACTGGGGGAGGGGATACGCAGTATTTT. The encoded protein is CASSLTGGGDTQYF.

V is TRBV11-2 and J is TRBJ1-2; 9 bases align to TRBD1. Germline V gene data show CDR1 as SGHAT and CDR2 as FQNNGV. V was clipped by 0 bases and J by 6 bases; unmatched bases: 2. This CDR3 region has 14 residues. CDR3 DNA sequence: TGTGCCAGCAGCTTAGATCGGACAGGGGATGGCTACACCTTC. It yields the protein CASSLDRTGDGYTF.

This chain connects TRBV5-1 to TRBJ2-1; 8 bases fit TRBD1. J lost 6 bases, V lost 4 bases, and 6 bases had no gene match. Germline CDR1 reads SGHRS; CDR2 reads YFSETQ. This CDR3 is 14 amino acids long. The DNA of the CDR3 is TGCGCCAGCAGCAGGACAGGGTCCCTCAATGAGCAGTTCTTC. It encodes CASSRTGSLNEQFF.

The chain couples TRBV18 to TRBJ2-1; 10 bases map to TRBD2. Germline V gives CDR1 KGHSH, CDR2 LQKENI. V lost 3 bases, J lost 10 bases, and 3 bases stayed unmatched. This CDR3 region has 13 residues. The DNA for the CDR3 is TGTGCCAGCTCACCTCGGACTAGCGGAGAGCAGTTCTTC. Encoded protein: CASSPRTSGEQFF.

The CDR3 nucleotides read TGTGCCAGCTCACCACCCCAGTACACAGATACGCAGTATTTT. This gives the protein CASSPPQYTDTQYF. The chain has TRBV18 and TRBJ2-3; D is undetermined. V lost 0 bases and J lost 2, with 6 bases in between. The CDR3 runs to 14 residues. Germline values: CDR1 KGHSH, CDR2 LQKENI.

The chain has TRBV2 and TRBJ2-7; D not resolved. In germline, CDR1 is SNHLY, CDR2 FYNNEI. There are 12 residues in the CDR3. The V end was cut by 6 bases, the J end by 3 bases, with 9 bases between. CDR3 in DNA: TGTGCCAGCAGCCTCAAGAGCTACGAGCAGTACTTC. Protein: CASSLKSYEQYF.

The V gene is TRBV5-4, the J gene TRBJ1-6; TRBD1 matches at 8 bases. Germline V gives CDR1 SGHNT, CDR2 YYREEE (reference sequence). V lost 1 base and J lost 9; bases outside the gene matches: 3. The CDR3 has 14 amino acids. The CDR3 nucleotides are TGTGCCAGCAGCTTGAATCAGGGGGCTTCACCCCTCCACTTT. Its translation: CASSLNQGASPLHF.

The rearrangement joins TRBV4-1 to TRBJ1-4; TRBD1 agrees at 7 bases. J was trimmed by 3 bases and V by 3 bases; bases with no gene match: 7. Germline-derived CDR1 and CDR2 are MGHRA and YSYEKL. The CDR3 extends over 16 amino acids. CDR3 sequence reads: CASSQTATGSNEKLFF. For the CDR3, the DNA is TGCGCCAGCAGCCAGACGGCGACAGGGTCTAATGAAAAACTGTTTTTT.

This clone is medium-sized by share. The chain links TRBV19 to TRBJ2-5; 10 positions agree with TRBD2. This CDR3 has 15 residues. V was clipped by 3 bases and J by 2 bases; unmatched bases: 3. Germline CDR1 and CDR2: LNHDA and SQIVND (reference sequence). CDR3 region: CASSIGLADQETQYF. As DNA, the CDR3 is TGTGCCAGTAGTATTGGACTAGCGGATCAAGAGACCCAGTACTTC.

The genes are TRBV5-1 and TRBJ2-2; 10 nucleotides line up with TRBD2. The length of the CDR3 is 17 residues. Germline V CDR1 and CDR2: SGHRS, YFSETQ. Losses at the gene ends were 4 bases for V and 0 bases for J; bases not matched to a gene: 6. The CDR3, as DNA: TGCGCCAGCAGCCTTAGCGGGGGGTACGCGAACACCGGGGAGCTGTTTTTT. Amino acids: CASSLSGGYANTGELFF.

V gene TRBV5-4 combines with J gene TRBJ1-4, with a weak D call TRBD1 (5 bases). CDR1 SGHNT and CDR2 YYREEE come from the germline V gene (reference sequence). The V gene lost 4 bases and the J gene lost 0 bases, with 10 bases spanning the gap. This CDR3 is built from 15 residues. The CDR3 sequence: CASSVGTSTNEKLFF. The DNA for the CDR3 is TGTGCCAGCAGCGTGGGGACTTCAACTAATGAAAAACTGTTTTTT.